The 14 T cell receptor beta chains given below trace back to one sample, sequenced in a study of cytomegalovirus exposure and HLA in healthy donors. The PCR was carried out with 60 Vbeta primers and 13 Jbeta primers. Libraries were prepared by immunoSEQ multiplex PCR; TCRdb keeps only in-frame clonotypes and omits some of them. This table holds 35,000 to 45,000 clones, 90% found once. The source material was PBMCs. All receptors come from a woman between 18 and 29 years old in good health and CMV-seronegative.

The chain couples TRBV9 to TRBJ2-1, with TRBD2 matching over 11 bases. Unmatched junction bases numbered 2, after V lost 3 bases and J lost 6 bases. Germline V gene sequence: CDR1 SGDLS, CDR2 YYNGEE. The CDR3 consists of 14 residues. DNA for the CDR3: TGTGCCAGCAGCGCTGGACTAGCGGGCAATGAGCAGTTCTTC. This sequence encodes CASSAGLAGNEQFF.

Concerning this clone: The junction and the germline gene differ at one end; a read error may be behind it. Here the CDR3 reads CASSSLMDRQVAF. The CDR3 coding sequence is TGTGCCAGCAGCTCCCTAATGGACAGGCAGGTGGCCTTC. The V gene is TRBV7-9, the J gene TRBJ1-2; TRBD1 agrees at 7 bases. The CDR3 sequence is 13 residues long. CDR1 is SEHNR, CDR2 FQNEAQ, per germline (reference sequence). The whole variable domain, remainder taken from reference TRBV7-9 and TRBJ1-2, is DTGVSQNPRHKITKRGQNVTFRCDPISEHNRLYWYRQTLGQGPEFLTYFQNEAQLEKSRLLSDRFSAERPKGSFSTLEIQRTEQGDSAMYLCASSSLMDRQVAFGSGTRLTVV.

This clone was seen a handful of times. The DNA of the CDR3 is TGTGCCAGCAGCTTAGAGGGTGGGAGCACCGGGGAGCTGTTTTTT. It codes for CASSLEGGSTGELFF. This sequence joins TRBV7-7 and TRBJ2-2, with D possibly TRBD2 on 5 matching bases. Germline CDR1 reads SSHAT; CDR2 reads FNYEAQ (reference sequence). V gave up 1 base and J gave up 4 bases, with 10 bases separating them. This CDR3 region has 15 residues.

Here the CDR3 reads CSVEPRRDGYTF. Written as DNA, the CDR3 is TGCAGCGTTGAACCCCGGAGGGACGGCTACACCTTC. The chain recombines TRBV29-1 with TRBJ1-2, with D possibly TRBD1 on 5 matching bases. CDR3 length: 12 amino acids. The germline V gene has CDR1 SQVTM and CDR2 ANQGSEA. V was shortened by 2 bases and J by 8 bases, with 12 bases between the two germline ends.

The chain employs TRBV28 and TRBJ2-5, with a weak D call TRBD2 (6 bases). There are 15 residues in the CDR3. V lost 8 bases to trimming and J lost 5 bases, with 21 bases between them. CDR1 and CDR2 from the germline V gene are MDHEN and SYDVKM. The CDR3 DNA is TGTGCCAGCGATTCCTCTAAGTTGGGGAGGGAGACCCAGTACTTC. This gives the protein CASDSSKLGRETQYF.

The chain has TRBV6-6 and TRBJ2-7; 9 bases align to TRBD1. Looked up from germline, CDR1 is MNHNY and CDR2 is SVGAGI (reference sequence). This CDR3 is built from 15 residues. The J segment lost 4 bases and the V segment lost 6 bases, leaving 10 bases of the junction unmatched. The CDR3 DNA sequence: TGTGCCAGCAGAGCAACAGGGGGCAGTTATTACGAGCAGTACTTC. This codes for CASRATGGSYYEQYF.

The rearrangement links TRBV10-3 to TRBJ2-2; 10 nucleotides line up with TRBD2. V was clipped by 9 bases and J by 4 bases; unmatched bases: 5. CDR1 is ENHRY, CDR2 SYGVKD, per germline. This CDR3 has 14 amino acids. CDR3 sequence: CAILAGVGTGELFF. For the CDR3, the DNA is TGTGCCATTCTAGCGGGAGTAGGCACCGGGGAGCTGTTTTTT.

This clone appeared a few times. The V and J genes are TRBV6-1 and TRBJ2-3, with no clear D. In germline, CDR1 is MNHNS, CDR2 SASEGT. This CDR3 has 14 residues. With 1 base removed from V and 0 bases from J, the gap between germline ends came to 5 bases. The CDR3 loop is CASSEVSSTDTQYF. The DNA for the CDR3 is TGTGCCAGCAGTGAAGTCTCTAGCACAGATACGCAGTATTTT.

This clone was counted between two and nine times. The rearrangement links TRBV7-3 to TRBJ2-6; TRBD2 might be the D (6 bases). The CDR3 is 14 amino acids. The V and J ends lost 6 bases and 2 bases respectively, with 8 bases between them. Germline CDR1 reads SGHTA; CDR2 reads FQGTGA. As DNA, the CDR3 is TGTGCCAGCAGTTGGGGGGCTGGGGCCAACGTCCTGACTTTC. Translating it yields CASSWGAGANVLTF. Full variable domain (missing parts from reference TRBV7-3 and TRBJ2-6): GAGVSQTPSNKVTEKGKYVELRCDPISGHTALYWYRQSLGQGPEFLIYFQGTGAADDSGLPNDRFFAVRPEGSVSTLKIQRTERGDSAVYLCASSWGAGANVLTFGAGSRLTVL.

The chain links TRBV4-1 to TRBJ1-1; 7 bases map to TRBD1. CDR1 is MGHRA, CDR2 YSYEKL, per germline. The V segment lost 6 bases and the J segment 4 bases; nucleotides outside the gene matches: 5. The CDR3 has 13 residues. This chain's CDR3 is CASRPTGITEAFF. The CDR3 DNA reads as TGCGCCAGCAGACCGACAGGGATCACTGAAGCTTTCTTT.

The chain couples TRBV7-9 to TRBJ1-4; no definite D call. The CDR3 runs to 13 residues. The germline CDR1 and CDR2 sequences are SEHNR and FQNEAQ (reference sequence). Trimming left V 1 base short and J 7 bases short, with 7 bases between. The CDR3 region is CASSLGAGEKLFF. CDR3 DNA sequence: TGTGCCAGCAGCTTAGGGGCGGGTGAAAAACTGTTTTTT.

The CDR3 DNA reads TGTGCCAGCAGCTTAGCGGGGCAGACTGAAGCTTTCTTT. It encodes CASSLAGQTEAFF. J is TRBJ1-1 and V is TRBV7-2, with a weak D call TRBD1 (5 bases). Germline V lookup: CDR1 SGHTA, CDR2 FQGNSA. This CDR3 region has 13 residues. V was clipped by 0 bases and J by 5 bases, with 7 bases between them.

The V call is TRBV15, the J call TRBJ1-2; 8 bases line up with TRBD1. This CDR3 spans 15 amino acids. The germline V gene encodes CDR1 LNHNV and CDR2 YYDKDF (reference sequence). V gave up 3 bases and J gave up 7 bases; unmatched junction bases: 10. The CDR3 loop reads CATSRDPGGEGGYTF. CDR3 in DNA: TGTGCCACCAGCAGGGACCCAGGGGGCGAAGGTGGCTACACCTTC.

This sequence joins TRBV5-4 and TRBJ1-1; D unresolved. Trimming pared 1 base from V and 4 bases from J, leaving 11 bases between. Germline CDR1 is SGHNT and CDR2 is YYREEE (reference sequence). CDR3 length: 14 residues. The CDR3 region is CASSLTVSTTEAFF. The DNA of the CDR3 is TGTGCCAGCAGCTTGACCGTCAGTACCACTGAAGCTTTCTTT.